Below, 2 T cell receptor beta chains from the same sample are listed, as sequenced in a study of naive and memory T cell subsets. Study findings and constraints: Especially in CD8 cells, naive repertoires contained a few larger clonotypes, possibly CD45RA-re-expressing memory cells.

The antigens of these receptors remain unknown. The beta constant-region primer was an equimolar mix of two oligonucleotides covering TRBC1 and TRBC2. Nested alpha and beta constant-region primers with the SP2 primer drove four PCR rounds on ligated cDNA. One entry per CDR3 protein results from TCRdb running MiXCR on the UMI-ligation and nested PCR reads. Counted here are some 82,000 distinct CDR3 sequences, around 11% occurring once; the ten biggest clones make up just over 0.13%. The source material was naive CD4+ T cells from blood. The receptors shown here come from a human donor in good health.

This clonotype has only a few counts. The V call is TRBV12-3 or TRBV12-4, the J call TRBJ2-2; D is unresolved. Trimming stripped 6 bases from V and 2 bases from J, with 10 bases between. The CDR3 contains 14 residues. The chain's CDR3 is CASRSQANTGELFF. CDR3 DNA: TGTGCCAGCAGGTCTCAGGCCAACACCGGGGAGCTGTTTTTT.

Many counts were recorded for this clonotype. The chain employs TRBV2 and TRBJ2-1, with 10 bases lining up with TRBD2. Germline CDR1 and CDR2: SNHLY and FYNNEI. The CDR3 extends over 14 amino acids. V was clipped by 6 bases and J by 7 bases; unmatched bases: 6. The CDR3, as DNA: TGTGCCAGCAGGAGGGCTAGCGGGAGTAATGAGCAGTTCTTC. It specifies CASRRASGSNEQFF.